This is a list of T cell receptor beta chains from one sample in a study of blood T cell repertoires in COVID-19. Assay: immunoSEQ multiplex PCR; the TCRdb copy retains only in-frame clones and omits some. The repertoire consists of roughly 150,000 clones, with more than 70% occurring once and the leading ten covering 15% to 20%. Specimen: PBMCs or T cells enriched from blood (not recorded which). The receptors originated from a man in his fifties or sixties who had recovered from COVID-19. The CDR3 runs from the conserved cysteine through the conserved F or W. The order of the fields is D gene, J gene, clone size, V gene, CDR3 protein, CDR3 DNA. D genes are given only for firm matches. Some rows have no size entry. The others give once, few or many, or a class for an expanded clone.

>NA|TRBJ1-1|NA|TRBV12-3/TRBV12-4
CASSVNTEAFF
TGTGCCAGCTCAGTGAACACTGAAGCTTTCTTT
>TRBD1|TRBJ2-2|NA|TRBV18
CASSPSGTGDTGELFF
TGTGCCAGCTCCCCATCAGGGACAGGGGACACCGGGGAGCTGTTTTTT
>NA|TRBJ2-2|once|TRBV18
CASSQKDFTGELFF
TGTGCCAGCTCACAAAAGGACTTCACCGGGGAGCTGTTTTTT
>NA|TRBJ1-1|NA|TRBV5-4
CASSPRGGPEAFF
TGTGCCAGCAGCCCGAGGGGGGGGCCTGAAGCTTTCTTT
>NA|TRBJ1-6|NA|TRBV28
CASTVIGGQLYSPLHF
TGTGCCAGCACCGTAATAGGAGGCCAGCTCTATTCACCCCTCCACTTT
>NA|TRBJ1-2|NA|TRBV28
CASSLDTGQDWGYTF
TGTGCCAGCAGTTTAGATACAGGGCAGGATTGGGGCTACACCTTC
>TRBD1|TRBJ1-5|NA|TRBV19
CASSMNRDRGRREANQPQHF
TGTGCCAGTAGTATGAACCGGGACAGGGGTCGAAGGGAAGCAAATCAGCCCCAGCATTTT
>TRBD1|TRBJ2-1|NA|TRBV24-1
CATSDRWDRVEQFF
TGTGCCACCAGTGATCGATGGGACAGAGTTGAGCAGTTCTTC
>TRBD2|TRBJ2-3|NA|TRBV5-4
CASSNVTSGSTDTQYF
TGTGCCAGCAGCAACGTCACTAGCGGGAGCACAGATACGCAGTATTTT
>TRBD1|TRBJ1-4|NA|TRBV7-8
CASSRRPPRGQTNEKLFF
TGTGCCAGCAGTCGAAGACCGCCTAGGGGGCAGACTAATGAAAAACTGTTTTTT
>TRBD1|TRBJ2-2|few|TRBV7-6
CASSFSGTATGELFF
TGTGCCAGCAGTTTTTCCGGGACAGCCACCGGGGAGCTGTTTTTT
>NA|TRBJ2-7|NA|TRBV18
CASSPPPPGSPYEQYF
TGTGCCAGCTCACCGCCTCCACCCGGGAGTCCCTACGAGCAGTACTTC
>NA|TRBJ1-2|NA|TRBV13
CASSLGAQGYTF
TGTGCCAGCAGCTTAGGGGCCCAGGGCTACACCTTC
>NA|TRBJ2-3|NA|TRBV24-1
CATSDRPVDTQYF
TGTGCCACCAGTGATCGCCCGGTAGATACGCAGTATTTT